This is a list of T cell receptor beta chains from one sample in a study of vaccination effects on CD4 cells after COVID-19. Produced via immunoSEQ multiplex PCR; TCRdb's table is partial and in-frame only. The sample includes over 25,000 clones, about 80% of them seen just once. These TCRs' antigens remain unknown. The sequencing here drew on CD4+ T cells from PBMCs cultured with SARS-CoV-2 spike peptides, taken before COVID-19 vaccination. The receptors were gathered from a human donor who received a COVID-19 vaccine. Both conserved end residues are part of each CDR3. A D gene is named only where the DNA matches it firmly. Only some rows state a clone size, as once, few, many or a class for expanded clones.

CDR3 length: 12; D gene: -; V gene: TRBV6-5; J gene: TRBJ1-1; clone size: -; CDR3 protein: CASSLHQTEAFF; CDR3 DNA: TGTGCCAGCAGCCTTCATCAAACTGAAGCTTTCTTT
CDR3 length: 13; D gene: -; V gene: TRBV2; J gene: TRBJ1-1; clone size: -; CDR3 protein: CASSRGENTEAFF; CDR3 DNA: TGTGCCAGCAGCAGGGGCGAGAACACTGAAGCTTTCTTT
CDR3 length: 13; D gene: -; V gene: TRBV25-1; J gene: TRBJ1-1; clone size: few; CDR3 protein: CASSVVGGTEAFF; CDR3 DNA: TGTGCCAGCAGTGTTGTAGGGGGTACTGAAGCTTTCTTT
CDR3 length: 14; D gene: TRBD1; V gene: TRBV4-1; J gene: TRBJ1-1; clone size: -; CDR3 protein: CASSQETGQTEAFF; CDR3 DNA: TGCGCCAGCAGCCAAGAGACAGGGCAGACTGAAGCTTTCTTT
CDR3 length: 15; D gene: -; V gene: TRBV18; J gene: TRBJ2-3; clone size: -; CDR3 protein: CASSRFQGNTDTQYF; CDR3 DNA: TGTGCCAGCTCCCGGTTCCAGGGTAACACAGATACGCAGTATTTT
CDR3 length: 15; D gene: -; V gene: TRBV7-9; J gene: TRBJ2-5; clone size: -; CDR3 protein: CASSLGQTAGETQYF; CDR3 DNA: TGTGCCAGCAGCTTAGGGCAGACCGCGGGGGAGACCCAGTACTTC
CDR3 length: 18; D gene: -; V gene: TRBV7-2; J gene: TRBJ1-2; clone size: -; CDR3 protein: CASSLASRLKLENYGYTF; CDR3 DNA: TGTGCCAGCAGCTTAGCCTCGAGACTAAAACTGGAGAACTATGGCTACACCTTC
CDR3 length: 16; D gene: TRBD2; V gene: TRBV6-2/TRBV6-3; J gene: TRBJ2-2; clone size: -; CDR3 protein: CASSYVAGGPTGELFF; CDR3 DNA: TGTGCCAGCAGTTACGTGGCGGGAGGGCCCACCGGGGAGCTGTTTTTT
CDR3 length: 15; D gene: TRBD1; V gene: TRBV7-6; J gene: TRBJ2-5; clone size: -; CDR3 protein: CASSLRDRGQETQYF; CDR3 DNA: TGTGCCAGCAGCCTACGGGACAGGGGCCAAGAGACCCAGTACTTC
CDR3 length: 15; D gene: TRBD1; V gene: TRBV6-2/TRBV6-3; J gene: TRBJ1-4; clone size: -; CDR3 protein: CASSRTQGVGEKLFF; CDR3 DNA: TGTGCCAGCAGCCGCACCCAGGGGGTCGGTGAAAAACTGTTTTTT
CDR3 length: 13; D gene: -; V gene: TRBV6-5; J gene: TRBJ1-3; clone size: -; CDR3 protein: CASSYIPGNTIYF; CDR3 DNA: TGTGCCAGCAGTTACATACCTGGAAACACCATATATTTT
CDR3 length: 15; D gene: TRBD1; V gene: TRBV7-2; J gene: TRBJ1-2; clone size: -; CDR3 protein: CASSLKGGGNYGYTF; CDR3 DNA: TGTGCCAGCAGCTTAAAAGGGGGCGGGAACTATGGCTACACCTTC
CDR3 length: 15; D gene: TRBD2; V gene: TRBV7-2; J gene: TRBJ2-7; clone size: -; CDR3 protein: CASSLEVSGRSEQYF; CDR3 DNA: TGTGCCAGCAGCTTAGAGGTTAGCGGGAGGTCCGAGCAGTACTTC
CDR3 length: 15; D gene: TRBD2; V gene: TRBV6-2/TRBV6-3; J gene: TRBJ2-1; clone size: few; CDR3 protein: CASSPGRGRIDEQFF; CDR3 DNA: TGTGCCAGCAGTCCGGGACGCGGGAGGATCGATGAGCAGTTCTTC
CDR3 length: 15; D gene: TRBD2; V gene: TRBV9; J gene: TRBJ2-3; clone size: -; CDR3 protein: CASSLSGGQTDTQYF; CDR3 DNA: TGTGCCAGCAGCCTCAGCGGGGGCCAGACAGATACGCAGTATTTT
CDR3 length: 17; D gene: -; V gene: TRBV19; J gene: TRBJ1-1; clone size: -; CDR3 protein: CASSIQGPLLIHTEAFF; CDR3 DNA: TGTGCCAGTAGTATCCAGGGACCCCTGCTGATTCACACTGAAGCTTTCTTT
CDR3 length: 14; D gene: -; V gene: TRBV28; J gene: TRBJ1-5; clone size: once; CDR3 protein: CASSKLDRSQPQHF; CDR3 DNA: TGTGCCAGCAGTAAATTAGACAGATCCCAGCCCCAGCATTTT
CDR3 length: 13; D gene: -; V gene: TRBV24-1; J gene: TRBJ2-6; clone size: -; CDR3 protein: CATSDFGANVLTF; CDR3 DNA: TGTGCCACCAGTGATTTTGGGGCCAACGTCCTGACTTTC
CDR3 length: 15; D gene: TRBD2; V gene: TRBV6-1; J gene: TRBJ2-7; clone size: -; CDR3 protein: CASSEAWAGAYEQYF; CDR3 DNA: TGTGCCAGCAGTGAAGCCTGGGCGGGAGCCTACGAGCAGTACTTC
CDR3 length: 17; D gene: TRBD1; V gene: TRBV4-1; J gene: TRBJ1-2; clone size: -; CDR3 protein: CASSQGWTGGLNYGYTF; CDR3 DNA: TGCGCCAGCAGCCAAGGTTGGACAGGCGGCCTTAACTATGGCTACACCTTC
CDR3 length: 17; D gene: TRBD1; V gene: TRBV12-5; J gene: TRBJ1-1; clone size: -; CDR3 protein: CASGYGQGSNLNTEAFF; CDR3 DNA: TGTGCTAGTGGCTATGGACAGGGATCGAATTTGAACACTGAAGCTTTCTTT
CDR3 length: 15; D gene: TRBD1; V gene: TRBV7-3; J gene: TRBJ2-7; clone size: few; CDR3 protein: CASSLTGQGAGEQYF; CDR3 DNA: TGTGCCAGCAGCTTAACGGGGCAGGGGGCGGGCGAGCAGTACTTC
CDR3 length: 15; D gene: -; V gene: TRBV4-2; J gene: TRBJ1-4; clone size: -; CDR3 protein: CASSQDLRDREKLFF; CDR3 DNA: TGTGCCAGCAGCCAAGATCTACGGGATCGCGAAAAACTGTTTTTT
CDR3 length: 18; D gene: -; V gene: TRBV4-2; J gene: TRBJ2-3; clone size: -; CDR3 protein: CASSQEGYGQASTDTQYF; CDR3 DNA: TGTGCCAGCAGCCAAGAAGGCTACGGGCAGGCTTCCACAGATACGCAGTATTTT
CDR3 length: 13; D gene: -; V gene: TRBV7-2; J gene: TRBJ1-5; clone size: -; CDR3 protein: CASSAQGSQPQHF; CDR3 DNA: TGTGCCAGCAGCGCGCAGGGAAGTCAGCCCCAGCATTTT
CDR3 length: 14; D gene: -; V gene: TRBV4-1; J gene: TRBJ2-2; clone size: -; CDR3 protein: CASSPHYNTGELFF; CDR3 DNA: TGCGCCAGCAGCCCCCATTATAACACCGGGGAGCTGTTTTTT
CDR3 length: 15; D gene: TRBD2; V gene: TRBV5-1; J gene: TRBJ2-4; clone size: -; CDR3 protein: CASSLAGGAGDIQYF; CDR3 DNA: TGCGCCAGCAGCTTGGCCGGGGGGGCAGGGGACATTCAGTACTTC
CDR3 length: 14; D gene: TRBD1; V gene: TRBV5-1; J gene: TRBJ1-1; clone size: once; CDR3 protein: CASSLGTGNTEAFF; CDR3 DNA: TGCGCCAGCAGCTTGGGGACAGGGAACACTGAAGCTTTCTTT
CDR3 length: 17; D gene: -; V gene: TRBV7-9; J gene: TRBJ1-2; clone size: few; CDR3 protein: CASSSQASRALNYGYTF; CDR3 DNA: TGTGCCAGCAGCTCCCAGGCCTCCAGGGCCCTTAACTATGGCTACACCTTC
CDR3 length: 14; D gene: TRBD1; V gene: TRBV5-1; J gene: TRBJ2-2; clone size: -; CDR3 protein: CASRGQGDTGELFF; CDR3 DNA: TGCGCCAGCAGGGGACAGGGTGACACCGGGGAGCTGTTTTTT
CDR3 length: 11; D gene: -; V gene: TRBV6-6; J gene: TRBJ1-6; clone size: few; CDR3 protein: CASSYMTPLHF; CDR3 DNA: TGTGCCAGCAGTTACATGACACCCCTCCACTTT
CDR3 length: 17; D gene: TRBD2; V gene: TRBV27; J gene: TRBJ2-1; clone size: once; CDR3 protein: CASSLWTGTSVAREQFF; CDR3 DNA: TGTGCCAGCAGTTTATGGACGGGGACTAGCGTAGCGAGGGAGCAGTTCTTC
CDR3 length: 12; D gene: -; V gene: TRBV6-5; J gene: TRBJ1-6; clone size: -; CDR3 protein: CASSYAGGALHF; CDR3 DNA: TGTGCCAGCAGTTACGCGGGCGGGGCCCTCCACTTT
CDR3 length: 17; D gene: TRBD1; V gene: TRBV6-1; J gene: TRBJ1-2; clone size: -; CDR3 protein: CASSVGQGASSNYGYTF; CDR3 DNA: TGTGCCAGCAGTGTTGGACAGGGGGCCTCGTCTAACTATGGCTACACCTTC
CDR3 length: 12; D gene: -; V gene: TRBV30; J gene: TRBJ2-7; clone size: -; CDR3 protein: CAWSVYGYEQYF; CDR3 DNA: TGTGCCTGGAGTGTATACGGTTACGAGCAGTACTTC
CDR3 length: 15; D gene: TRBD1; V gene: TRBV25-1; J gene: TRBJ1-3; clone size: -; CDR3 protein: CASSEWQGARNTIYF; CDR3 DNA: TGTGCCAGCAGTGAATGGCAGGGGGCTAGAAACACCATATATTTT
CDR3 length: 15; D gene: TRBD1; V gene: TRBV28; J gene: TRBJ1-5; clone size: -; CDR3 protein: CASRVQGAGNQPQHF; CDR3 DNA: TGTGCCAGCAGAGTACAGGGGGCTGGCAATCAGCCCCAGCATTTT
CDR3 length: 13; D gene: -; V gene: TRBV7-2; J gene: TRBJ1-2; clone size: once; CDR3 protein: CASSLEVRGGYTF; CDR3 DNA: TGTGCCAGCAGCTTAGAGGTTAGGGGTGGCTACACCTTC
CDR3 length: 15; D gene: -; V gene: TRBV5-1; J gene: TRBJ2-3; clone size: -; CDR3 protein: CASSLDGRSTDTQYF; CDR3 DNA: TGCGCCAGCAGCTTGGACGGGAGAAGCACAGATACGCAGTATTTT
CDR3 length: 19; D gene: TRBD1; V gene: TRBV7-9; J gene: TRBJ1-6; clone size: -; CDR3 protein: CASSALGTGFVWDNSPLHF; CDR3 DNA: TGTGCCAGCAGCGCCTTGGGGACAGGGTTCGTTTGGGATAATTCACCCCTCCACTTT
CDR3 length: 13; D gene: -; V gene: TRBV5-1; J gene: TRBJ1-6; clone size: few; CDR3 protein: CASKTTGNSPLHF; CDR3 DNA: TGCGCCAGCAAAACAACAGGGAATTCACCCCTCCACTTT
CDR3 length: 14; D gene: -; V gene: TRBV4-1; J gene: TRBJ1-2; clone size: few; CDR3 protein: CASSQDRVFYGYTF; CDR3 DNA: TGCGCCAGCAGCCAAGATCGGGTATTCTATGGCTACACCTTC
CDR3 length: 15; D gene: TRBD1; V gene: TRBV6-5; J gene: TRBJ1-3; clone size: -; CDR3 protein: CASIGDRRSGATIYF; CDR3 DNA: TGTGCCAGCATCGGGGACAGAAGATCAGGCGCCACCATATATTTT
CDR3 length: 17; D gene: -; V gene: TRBV7-9; J gene: TRBJ2-5; clone size: -; CDR3 protein: CASSFRAPLNVEETQYF; CDR3 DNA: TGTGCCAGCAGCTTTCGCGCCCCCCTGAACGTCGAAGAGACCCAGTACTTC
CDR3 length: 12; D gene: TRBD1; V gene: TRBV29-1; J gene: TRBJ1-1; clone size: once; CDR3 protein: CSANRGPSEAFF; CDR3 DNA: TGCAGCGCCAACAGGGGGCCTTCTGAAGCTTTCTTT
CDR3 length: 13; D gene: -; V gene: TRBV28; J gene: TRBJ2-7; clone size: -; CDR3 protein: CASSSGTPYEQYF; CDR3 DNA: TGTGCCAGCAGTTCAGGGACTCCCTACGAGCAGTACTTC
CDR3 length: 14; D gene: -; V gene: TRBV4-2; J gene: TRBJ2-7; clone size: few; CDR3 protein: CASSQDRGDYEQYF; CDR3 DNA: TGTGCCAGCAGCCAAGATAGGGGAGACTACGAGCAGTACTTC
CDR3 length: 15; D gene: TRBD1; V gene: TRBV5-6; J gene: TRBJ1-6; clone size: -; CDR3 protein: CASSLGGTGISPLHF; CDR3 DNA: TGTGCCAGCAGCTTAGGTGGGACAGGGATTTCACCCCTCCACTTT
CDR3 length: 17; D gene: TRBD1; V gene: TRBV4-1; J gene: TRBJ2-2; clone size: -; CDR3 protein: CASSWPRQGRGTGELFF; CDR3 DNA: TGCGCCAGCAGCTGGCCGAGACAGGGAAGAGGCACCGGGGAGCTGTTTTTT
CDR3 length: 16; D gene: -; V gene: TRBV7-9; J gene: TRBJ1-1; clone size: -; CDR3 protein: CASSLGFRRMNTEAFF; CDR3 DNA: TGTGCCAGCAGCTTAGGCTTTCGACGCATGAACACTGAAGCTTTCTTT
CDR3 length: 12; D gene: -; V gene: TRBV5-6; J gene: TRBJ1-5; clone size: few; CDR3 protein: CASSLTNQPQHF; CDR3 DNA: TGTGCCAGCAGCTTGACCAATCAGCCCCAGCATTTT
CDR3 length: 14; D gene: TRBD1; V gene: TRBV6-5; J gene: TRBJ2-3; clone size: -; CDR3 protein: CASSSWQGADTQYF; CDR3 DNA: TGTGCCAGCAGTTCCTGGCAGGGGGCCGATACGCAGTATTTT